A single sample is the source of the 24 T cell receptor beta chains below, sequenced in a study of human T cells and chemical hapten exposure. TCRdb reanalysed the RACE reads using MiXCR and keeps one entry per CDR3 protein. The data show some 15,000 distinct CDR3 sequences, roughly 17% seen once. Time point meaning: patch test 1, 2 weeks after DPC sensitization. The treatment is: therapeutic diphenylcyclopropenone sensitization with weekly scalp DPC. Material: whole blood, obtained in connection with sensitization to the hapten diphenylcyclopropenone (DPC). The receptors shown here come from a woman aged 30 to 39 with alopecia areata. Some clones in this sample may be carry-over from other donors' samples.

The rearrangement uses TRBV28 and TRBJ2-7; D perhaps matches TRBD1 (6 bases). The V end lost 2 bases, the J end lost 6 bases, and 17 bases lay between the germline ends. CDR3 length equals 15 residues. Per the germline V gene, CDR1 is MDHEN and CDR2 is SYDVKM. This CDR3 is CASSLRLQGLTEQYV. CDR3 bases: TGTGCCAGCAGTTTAAGATTACAGGGCTTGACCGAGCAGTACGTC.

This clonotype turned up a few times. The CDR3 region is CASSPGLVTEAFF. The CDR3 DNA sequence: TGTGCCAGCAGCCCAGGGTTAGTCACTGAAGCTTTCTTT. This rearrangement joins TRBV7-9 to TRBJ1-1; D is possibly TRBD1 (5 bases). Trimming stripped 5 bases from V and 4 bases from J, with 11 bases between. Germline V gene data show CDR1 as SEHNR and CDR2 as FQNEAQ (reference sequence). This CDR3 region has 13 residues.

This clonotype is termed medium-sized. The V and J genes are TRBV4-3 and TRBJ1-5; D not resolved. The CDR3 is 14 residues long. Germline V gene data show CDR1 as LGHNA and CDR2 as YSLEER. V dropped 4 bases and J dropped 4 bases, with 11 bases sitting between them. CDR3 nucleotide sequence: TGCGCCAGCAGCCGGGCCCTGCGGAATCAGCCCCAGCATTTT. This translates into CASSRALRNQPQHF.

By its share, this clonotype is medium-sized. The V and J genes are TRBV5-1 and TRBJ2-3; no firm D call. V lost 0 bases, J lost 0 bases, and 8 bases lay in between. CDR3 length: 15 amino acids. Germline V gene data show CDR1 as SGHRS and CDR2 as YFSETQ. As DNA, the CDR3 is TGCGCCAGCAGCTTGGGGAAGGGAAGCACAGATACGCAGTATTTT. It yields the protein CASSLGKGSTDTQYF.

This clonotype has ten or more counts. The chain joins TRBV6-5 to TRBJ1-1; D may be TRBD1 (6 bases). V was cut by 6 bases and J by 2 bases, with 7 bases left in between. The CDR3 is made up of 12 amino acids. CDR1 is MNHEY, CDR2 SVGAGI, per germline. CDR3 sequence reads: CASRQGNTEAFF. The CDR3 DNA sequence: TGTGCCAGCAGACAGGGCAACACTGAAGCTTTCTTT.

V gene TRBV11-2 combines with J gene TRBJ2-3, with unresolved D. The CDR3 totals 12 residues. The germline V gene encodes CDR1 SGHAT and CDR2 FQNNGV. V was shortened by 5 bases and J by 3 bases, with 6 bases between the two germline ends. The CDR3 DNA follows: TGTGCCAGCAGCCCAATAACAGATACGCAGTATTTT. Translating it yields CASSPITDTQYF.

This clonotype has ten or more counts. The chain carries TRBV2 and TRBJ1-6; no reliable D call. Germline V gives CDR1 SNHLY, CDR2 FYNNEI. The V gene lost 3 bases and the J gene lost 5 bases, with 8 bases spanning the gap. This CDR3 region has 14 residues. CDR3 amino acids: CASSEETNNSPLHF. CDR3 sequence (DNA): TGTGCCAGCAGTGAGGAGACCAATAATTCACCCCTCCACTTT.

This clonotype was recorded at least ten times. The chain links TRBV28 to TRBJ2-3; D remains unclear. The CDR3 spans 14 residues. The germline V and J ends were trimmed by 2 bases and 0 bases, with 6 bases remaining between them. Germline V gene lookup returns CDR1 MDHEN and CDR2 SYDVKM. The DNA for the CDR3 is TGTGCCAGCAGTTTAAGGCGCAGCACAGATACGCAGTATTTT. Translation: CASSLRRSTDTQYF.

In DNA form, the CDR3 reads TGTGCCAGCATGCGTCAGGGGACAGGGAGGGAGACCCAGTACTTC. Protein: CASMRQGTGRETQYF. The chain employs TRBV7-8 and TRBJ2-5; 9 bases match TRBD1. Trimming cost V 7 bases and J 5 bases; bases outside gene matches: 11. CDR1 SGHVS and CDR2 FQNEAQ come from the germline V gene. The CDR3 spans 15 residues.

The J gene is TRBJ2-1, the V gene TRBV4-3; D is ambiguous. The ends were cut back, 2 bases at V and 1 base at J, with 9 bases in the middle. The CDR3 length is 15 residues. Germline V lookup: CDR1 LGHNA, CDR2 YSLEER. The CDR3 region has the DNA TGCGCCAGCAGCCAATTAATTTCATCCTACAATGAGCAGTTCTTC. This sequence encodes CASSQLISSYNEQFF.

In its sample, this clonotype was seen many times. The CDR3 nucleotides read TGTGCCAGCAGTGATTCAGGAAATAATTCACCCCTCCACTTT. It translates to CASSDSGNNSPLHF. J is TRBJ1-6 and V is TRBV6-1; the D is unclear. The V gene's germline CDR1 is MNHNS and CDR2 SASEGT. V gave up 3 bases and J gave up 5 bases, with 8 bases separating them. CDR3 size: 14 residues.

By share of the sample, this clonotype is medium-sized (0.01 to 0.1%). The chain links TRBV20-1 to TRBJ1-1; the D is unclear. The germline CDR1 and CDR2 sequences are DFQATT and SNEGSKA (reference sequence). V was pared by 6 bases and J by 2 bases, with 13 bases between. CDR3 length equals 13 residues. The CDR3 loop reads CSAPTQFNTEAFF. The CDR3 DNA reads as TGCAGTGCCCCGACACAATTTAACACTGAAGCTTTCTTT.

This clonotype counts as medium-sized (0.01 to 0.1%). The chain couples TRBV19 to TRBJ1-4; D call uncertain. With 2 bases removed from V and 6 bases from J, the gap between germline ends came to 7 bases. The CDR3 extends over 13 amino acids. The germline gives CDR1 LNHDA, CDR2 SQIVND (reference sequence). The CDR3 here is CASSIMEHEKLFF. CDR3 DNA sequence: TGTGCCAGTAGTATAATGGAGCATGAAAAACTGTTTTTT.

In its sample, this clonotype was seen a few times. The chain links TRBV20-1 to TRBJ2-7; 10 nucleotides agree with TRBD1. Germline lookup yields CDR1 DFQATT and CDR2 SNEGSKA (reference sequence). V was clipped by 5 bases and J by 0 bases; unmatched bases: 13. This CDR3 comprises 17 residues. CDR3 sequence: CSAGVPGQGSSSYEQYV. The CDR3 region has the DNA TGCAGTGCTGGCGTCCCGGGACAGGGGTCAAGCTCCTACGAGCAGTACGTC.

This clonotype was found many times. At one end the junction does not follow the germline gene, possibly because of a read error. The gene calls are TRBV6-4 and TRBJ2-1; TRBD2 aligns across 14 bases. This CDR3 is 18 amino acids long. Looked up from germline, CDR1 is MRHNA and CDR2 is SNTAGT. CDR3 protein: CASSKSGTSGSIYTEQFF. DNA of the CDR3: TGTGCCAGCAGCAAATCGGGGACTAGCGGGAGTATTTACACTGAGCAGTTCTTC.

This clonotype was observed many times. The genes are TRBV10-3 and TRBJ2-2, with D maybe TRBD2 (5 bases). There are 14 residues in the CDR3. V was shortened by 8 bases and J by 4 bases, with 14 bases between the two germline ends. The germline V gene encodes CDR1 ENHRY and CDR2 SYGVKD. As DNA, the CDR3 is TGTGCCATCCACGGAGATGCGGGCACCGGGGAGCTGTTTTTT. Translated: CAIHGDAGTGELFF.

Relative to its sample, this clonotype is medium-sized. The genes are TRBV20-1 and TRBJ2-1, with 12 bases fitting TRBD2. CDR3 length: 16 amino acids. Germline V gene data show CDR1 as DFQATT and CDR2 as SNEGSKA (reference sequence). The CDR3 loop reads CSPYWASGGAYNEQFF. In DNA form, the CDR3 reads TGCAGCCCGTACTGGGCTAGCGGGGGGGCCTACAATGAGCAGTTCTTC.

By share, this clonotype ranks as medium-sized (0.01 to 0.1%). The chain combines TRBV10-3 with TRBJ1-1; 9 positions agree with TRBD1. V was pared by 6 bases and J by 2 bases, with 10 bases of the junction left unmatched. The CDR3 has 16 amino acids. Per the germline V gene, CDR1 is ENHRY and CDR2 is SYGVKD. CDR3 nucleotides: TGTGCCATCAGAGCAGTAACAGGGGGCCACAACACTGAAGCTTTCTTT. This encodes CAIRAVTGGHNTEAFF.

This clonotype is medium-sized in the sample. The genes are TRBV12-3 or TRBV12-4 and TRBJ1-2; no definite D call. The CDR3 loop spans 14 amino acids. The V and J ends lost 5 bases and 4 bases respectively, with 14 bases between them. The DNA of the CDR3 is TGTGCCAGCAGTGCCAGATCGATAGTCTATGGCTACACCTTC. Its protein is CASSARSIVYGYTF.

This clonotype was observed many times. The chain carries TRBV19 and TRBJ2-1, with a tentative D call TRBD1 (6 bases). Germline-derived CDR1 and CDR2 are LNHDA and SQIVND (reference sequence). This CDR3 contains 17 residues. V was pared by 3 bases and J by 0 bases, with 15 bases between. The CDR3, as DNA: TGTGCCAGTAGTATCCAGGACAGTTTCTTCTCCTACAATGAGCAGTTCTTC. Translating it yields CASSIQDSFFSYNEQFF.

By sample share, this clonotype is medium-sized (0.01 to 0.1%). The chain couples TRBV3-1 to TRBJ1-1; D might be TRBD1 (5 bases). CDR1 is LGHDT, CDR2 YNNKEL, per germline (reference sequence). The CDR3 has 15 residues. V dropped 4 bases and J dropped 5 bases, with 17 bases sitting between them. CDR3 sequence: CASSPGGQGGTEAFF. DNA for the CDR3: TGTGCCAGCAGCCCAGGAGGGCAGGGAGGAACTGAAGCTTTCTTT.

This clonotype was counted ten times or more. V and J are TRBV28 and TRBJ2-5; the D gene could be TRBD1 or TRBD2 (5 bases each). The V end was cut by 5 bases, the J end by 4 bases, with 14 bases between. CDR3 length equals 14 residues. Germline-derived CDR1 and CDR2 are MDHEN and SYDVKM. CDR3 region: CASSTLGGLETQYF. CDR3 DNA sequence: TGTGCCAGCAGTACCCTTGGGGGATTAGAGACCCAGTACTTC.

This clonotype was seen at least ten times. The V gene is TRBV6-6, the J gene TRBJ2-1, with D perhaps matching TRBD2 (7 bases). Germline loops: CDR1 MNHNY, CDR2 SVGAGI (reference sequence). The germline V and J ends were trimmed by 5 bases and 0 bases, with 11 bases remaining between them. CDR3 length: 15 residues. The CDR3 sequence is CASSRGGSSYNEQFF. Here the CDR3 DNA reads TGTGCCAGCAGTAGGGGGGGGAGCTCCTACAATGAGCAGTTCTTC.

This clonotype showed up many times. The V gene is TRBV6-5, the J gene TRBJ2-7; 7 bases are shared with TRBD2. Germline-derived CDR1 and CDR2 are MNHEY and SVGAGI. V dropped 2 bases and J dropped 1; count of bases not matched to a gene: 2. The CDR3 spans 14 residues. CDR3 nucleotides: TGTGCCAGCAGTTACGGGGGAGGGTCCTACGAGCAGTACTTC. Its translation is CASSYGGGSYEQYF.